These T cell receptor beta chains were read from a single sample in a study of radiotherapy plus CTLA-4 blockade in lung cancer. Sequencing used immunoSEQ multiplex PCR; TCRdb keeps in-frame clones, though not all of them. The sample carries about 43,000 clones, about two thirds recorded once. Specimen: peripheral blood, collected from a patient treated with radiotherapy plus ipilimumab. Receptors originate from a human donor with non-small cell lung cancer who had a partial response to radiotherapy plus ipilimumab. The CDR3 runs from the conserved cysteine through the conserved F or W. Fields, in order: V gene, CDR3 length, CDR3 protein.

V gene: TRBV10-1; CDR3 length: 15; CDR3 protein: CASSPDRAGTDTQYF
V gene: TRBV29-1; CDR3 length: 13; CDR3 protein: CSLRLAAGGEQYF
V gene: TRBV6-1; CDR3 length: 14; CDR3 protein: CASSIRGFTDTQYF
V gene: TRBV2; CDR3 length: 13; CDR3 protein: CASQITGSTEAFF
V gene: TRBV9; CDR3 length: 16; CDR3 protein: CASSVAGRGNTGELFF
V gene: TRBV10-3; CDR3 length: 13; CDR3 protein: CAISVRAGDGYTF
V gene: TRBV29-1; CDR3 length: 13; CDR3 protein: CSVEGQANTEAFF
V gene: TRBV6-6; CDR3 length: 16; CDR3 protein: CASRPSTGLGNQPQHF
V gene: TRBV4-3; CDR3 length: 16; CDR3 protein: CASSQGAGLSTYEQYF
V gene: TRBV5-5; CDR3 length: 13; CDR3 protein: CASSPYGQYGYTF
V gene: TRBV7-6; CDR3 length: 18; CDR3 protein: CASSLRPLAGVGQETQYF
V gene: TRBV5-1; CDR3 length: 16; CDR3 protein: CASSRSSRQANTEAFF
V gene: TRBV18; CDR3 length: 14; CDR3 protein: CASSRLGTEETQYF
V gene: TRBV5-8; CDR3 length: 15; CDR3 protein: CASSLEAGVRDTQYF
V gene: TRBV11-3; CDR3 length: 14; CDR3 protein: CASSSSVGSEEQFF
V gene: TRBV20-1; CDR3 length: 11; CDR3 protein: CSANFRETQYF
V gene: TRBV5-6; CDR3 length: 18; CDR3 protein: CASRYARTGWRTNYGYTF
V gene: TRBV2; CDR3 length: 13; CDR3 protein: CASNLRRGSGYTF
V gene: TRBV7-2; CDR3 length: 18; CDR3 protein: CASSLSPLRFYSNQPQHF
V gene: TRBV9; CDR3 length: 15; CDR3 protein: CASSVAGTDTGELFF
V gene: TRBV7-2; CDR3 length: 17; CDR3 protein: CASSLSRTGGSNYGYTF
V gene: TRBV19; CDR3 length: 14; CDR3 protein: CASSIRVGDSEAFF
V gene: TRBV9; CDR3 length: 13; CDR3 protein: CASSVDENYGYTF